This is a list of T cell receptor beta chains from one sample in a study of CD8 T cells in ankylosing spondylitis. TCRdb reanalysed the 5' RACE reads using MiXCR and keeps one entry per CDR3 protein. This sample yields about 160,000 distinct CDR3 sequences, of which approximately 20% are seen a single time; approximately 7.8% belongs to the top ten. The sample comprised blood, either unsorted or a sorted T cell fraction (not recorded which). Receptors originate from a male donor with ankylosing spondylitis or in good health (not recorded which). The CDR3 runs from the conserved cysteine through the conserved F or W. D genes are given only for firm matches. A clone size is listed for some rows: how often the clone was seen (once, few, many), or a class if it is expanded.

size	V	D	J	CDR3	DNA
few	TRBV20-1	-	TRBJ2-5	CSARDLETQYF	TGCAGTGCTAGAGATCTGGAGACCCAGTACTTC
few	TRBV20-1	-	TRBJ2-3	CSASHVLTDTQYF	TGCAGTGCTAGCCACGTACTCACCGATACGCAGTATTTT
-	TRBV5-1	-	TRBJ2-3	CASRIISGSTDTQYF	TGCGCCAGCAGGATTATCAGCGGGAGCACAGATACGCAGTATTTT
few	TRBV11-3	TRBD2	TRBJ2-1	CASSLGGGVYNEQFF	TGTGCCAGCAGCTTAGGTGGGGGGGTCTACAATGAGCAGTTCTTC
-	TRBV2	-	TRBJ1-5	CASSGEGNQPQHF	TGTGCCAGCAGTGGGGAGGGCAATCAGCCCCAGCATTTT
many	TRBV29-1	-	TRBJ2-7	CSVEGSVGNSYEQYF	TGCAGCGTTGAAGGGTCCGTAGGGAACTCCTACGAGCAGTACTTC
-	TRBV5-1	TRBD1	TRBJ1-1	CASSEQGIGTEAFF	TGCGCCAGCAGCGAACAGGGGATCGGCACTGAAGCTTTCTTT
many	TRBV7-9	TRBD2	TRBJ2-7	CASSSSSGSYEQYF	TGTGCCAGCAGCTCTTCTAGCGGGAGCTACGAGCAGTACTTC
few	TRBV20-1	-	TRBJ1-5	CSARDRSRGTLSNQPQHF	TGCAGTGCTAGAGATCGAAGCCGAGGGACCTTAAGCAATCAGCCCCAGCATTTT
many	TRBV5-1	-	TRBJ1-2	CASSLDPPRGLRGYTF	TGCGCCAGCAGCTTGGACCCGCCGCGGGGCTTGCGGGGCTACACCTTC
many	TRBV29-1	-	TRBJ2-2	CSYGLNTGELFF	TGCAGCTACGGACTGAACACCGGGGAGCTGTTTTTT
-	TRBV21-1	-	TRBJ2-1	CASSNRDNALFF	TGTGCCAGCAGCAACCGGGACAACGCCCTTTTCTTC
few	TRBV7-9	-	TRBJ1-3	CASSLAGIVSGNTIYF	TGTGCCAGCAGCTTAGCCGGAATCGTCTCTGGAAACACCATATATTTT
-	TRBV9	-	TRBJ1-4	CASSPTVARNEKLFF	TGTGCCAGCAGCCCCACCGTAGCCCGGAATGAAAAACTGTTTTTT
many	TRBV20-1	TRBD2	TRBJ2-1	CSALAGVSYNEQFF	TGCAGTGCCCTAGCGGGAGTCTCCTACAATGAGCAGTTCTTC
-	TRBV5-4	TRBD1	TRBJ2-1	CASSLPRTGSYNEQFF	TGTGCCAGCAGCTTGCCGCGGACAGGATCTTACAATGAGCAGTTCTTC
many	TRBV29-1	-	TRBJ2-7	CSVEARPYEQYF	TGCAGCGTTGAGGCACGGCCCTACGAGCAGTACTTC
-	TRBV5-1	TRBD2	TRBJ2-1	CASSFGLAGNNEQFF	TGCGCCAGCAGCTTCGGACTAGCGGGGAACAATGAGCAGTTCTTC
-	TRBV20-1	TRBD1	TRBJ1-5	CSARDRAGNQSQHF	TGCAGTGCCCGGGACAGGGCAGGGAATCAGTCCCAGCATTTT
many	TRBV5-1	TRBD2	TRBJ2-2	CASSPTSGANTGELFF	TGCGCCAGCAGCCCCACTAGCGGAGCGAACACCGGGGAGCTGTTTTTT
few	TRBV11-3	-	TRBJ1-1	CASSLGGQLTEAFF	TGTGCCAGCAGCTTAGGCGGACAGCTCACTGAAGCTTTCTTT
many	TRBV3-1	-	TRBJ2-1	CASSLSGTYNEQFF	TGTGCCAGCAGCCTTAGCGGAACCTACAATGAGCAGTTCTTC
few	TRBV10-3	TRBD1	TRBJ1-1	CAISSTGGTEAFF	TGTGCCATCAGTTCTACAGGGGGCACTGAAGCTTTCTTT
many	TRBV10-3	-	TRBJ1-1	CAISLDGRETEAFF	TGTGCCATCAGCCTCGATGGTCGGGAGACTGAAGCTTTCTTT
-	TRBV30	-	TRBJ2-7	CAWSDSGPGYF	TGTGCCTGGAGCGATTCAGGGCCAGGCTACTTC
many	TRBV19	TRBD2	TRBJ2-5	CASSISSPSGSKKTQYF	TGTGCCAGTAGTATATCGTCGCCTAGCGGGAGTAAGAAGACCCAGTACTTC
many	TRBV20-1	TRBD1	TRBJ2-1	CSARDVTGSPYNEQFF	TGCAGTGCTAGAGATGTGACAGGGTCCCCCTACAATGAGCAGTTCTTC
few	TRBV5-5	-	TRBJ2-4	CASSQGTKNIQYF	TGTGCCAGCAGTCAGGGAACCAAAAACATTCAGTACTTC
few	TRBV7-8	-	TRBJ2-3	CASSPAGEATDTQYF	TGTGCCAGCAGCCCAGCAGGGGAAGCCACAGATACGCAGTATTTT
many	TRBV3-1	-	TRBJ2-1	CATRAGSSYNEQFF	TGTGCCACCCGTGCAGGGAGCTCCTACAATGAGCAGTTCTTC
many	TRBV21-1	-	TRBJ2-3	CASSSGDLTDTQYF	TGTGCCAGCAGCTCTGGGGACCTCACAGATACGCAGTATTTT
many	TRBV5-1	TRBD2	TRBJ2-1	CASSAGLAVYNEQFF	TGCGCCAGCAGCGCGGGACTAGCGGTCTACAATGAGCAGTTCTTC
many	TRBV6-1	-	TRBJ1-5	CASSEREGTVNSNQPQHF	TGTGCCAGCAGTGAACGGGAAGGTACAGTGAATAGCAATCAGCCCCAGCATTTT
many	TRBV30	-	TRBJ2-2	CAWSYKNTGELFF	TGTGCCTGGAGTTATAAGAACACCGGGGAGCTGTTTTTT
few	TRBV10-2	TRBD2	TRBJ2-7	CASSKTSGRVDEQYF	TGCGCCAGCAGCAAGACTAGCGGGAGGGTAGACGAGCAGTACTTC
many	TRBV28	-	TRBJ2-5	CASSFYGYAGAQTKETQYF	TGTGCCAGCAGTTTTTACGGGTACGCGGGGGCCCAAACCAAAGAGACCCAGTACTTC
-	TRBV2	-	TRBJ2-7	CASSERLLGAYEQYF	TGTGCCAGCAGTGAGAGGCTCCTTGGAGCCTACGAGCAGTACTTC
-	TRBV7-8	-	TRBJ1-3	CASSLANRISSGNTIYF	TGTGCCAGCAGCTTAGCGAATAGGATAAGCTCTGGAAACACCATATATTTT
many	TRBV5-1	-	TRBJ2-1	CASSLGDFYNEQFF	TGCGCCAGCAGCTTGGGTGATTTTTACAATGAGCAGTTCTTC
many	TRBV5-1	TRBD2	TRBJ2-1	CASSSWTSDNEQFF	TGCGCCAGCAGCTCATGGACTAGCGACAATGAGCAGTTCTTC
-	TRBV29-1	-	TRBJ1-1	CSVRQNTEAFF	TGCAGCGTGAGACAGAACACTGAAGCTTTCTTT
-	TRBV6-2/TRBV6-3	-	TRBJ2-2	CASRSDRDTGELFF	TGTGCCAGCAGATCAGACAGAGACACCGGGGAGCTGTTTTTT
few	TRBV27	TRBD2	TRBJ2-1	CASSWTSGSKIF	TGTGCCAGCAGTTGGACTAGCGGGAGTAAGATCTTC
many	TRBV6-4	-	TRBJ2-7	CASSDSGVEQYF	TGTGCCAGCAGTGACTCGGGAGTCGAGCAGTACTTC
few	TRBV4-2	TRBD2	TRBJ2-2	CASSQEDGRVTGELFF	TGTGCCAGCAGCCAAGAGGATGGGAGGGTGACCGGGGAGCTGTTTTTT
many	TRBV5-1	TRBD2	TRBJ2-1	CASSLNHRTSGYNEQFF	TGCGCCAGCAGCTTGAACCACCGGACTAGCGGCTACAATGAGCAGTTCTTC